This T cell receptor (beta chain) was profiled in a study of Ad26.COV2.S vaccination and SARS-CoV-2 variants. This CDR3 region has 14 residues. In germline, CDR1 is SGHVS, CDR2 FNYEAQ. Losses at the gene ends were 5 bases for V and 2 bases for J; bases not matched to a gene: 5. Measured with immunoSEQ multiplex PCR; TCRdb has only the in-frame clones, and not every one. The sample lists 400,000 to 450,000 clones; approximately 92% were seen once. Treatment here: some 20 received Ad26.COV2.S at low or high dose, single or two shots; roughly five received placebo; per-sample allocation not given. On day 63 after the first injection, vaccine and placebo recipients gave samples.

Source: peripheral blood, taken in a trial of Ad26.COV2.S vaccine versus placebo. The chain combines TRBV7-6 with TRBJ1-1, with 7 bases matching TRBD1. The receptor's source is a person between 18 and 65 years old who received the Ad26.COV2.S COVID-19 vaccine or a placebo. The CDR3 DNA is TGTGCCAGCAGCCGCAGACAGGGTAACACTGAAGCTTTCTTT. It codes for CASSRRQGNTEAFF.